This T cell receptor (beta chain) came from a study of blood T cells in healthy people across ages. General study results and limits: Samples with more naive T cells showed higher observed beta diversity.

About this clonotype itself: Antigen specificity is unknown.

The donors, healthy Caucasians from Russia, were aged 6 to 90. At least 5.5 micrograms of total RNA were extracted per sample. V lost 6 bases, J lost 5 bases, and 4 bases stayed unmatched. The CDR3 is 14 amino acids. The germline gives CDR1 MNHNY, CDR2 SVGAGI (reference sequence). Next came a second PCR, run for about 6 to 12 cycles, which used a sample-barcoded 5' primer along with a J-beta primer mix. One entry per CDR3 protein, called by TCRdb with MiXCR from the 5' RACE reads. The sample has nearly 800,000 distinct CDR3 sequences; more than 50% are singletons. Sequencing input: blood. The sequence derives from a man between 35 and 55 years old in good health. V is TRBV6-6 and J is TRBJ1-6; 7 nucleotides line up with TRBD1. This CDR3 is CASRQGQDNSPLHF. In DNA form, the CDR3 reads TGTGCCAGCAGGCAAGGACAGGATAATTCACCCCTCCACTTT.